This is a list of T cell receptor beta chains from one sample in a study of T-cell memory formation after mild COVID-19. A single record per CDR3 protein comes from TCRdb applying MiXCR to the 5' RACE reads. The sample carries tens of thousands of distinct CDR3 sequences, approximately 14% recorded once. The sequencing sample was made of PBMCs or a T cell subset sorted from them (not recorded which). The receptors here all came from an adult woman who had mild COVID-19 (a few samples of this study predate the infection). Cell type and time point are not known. Both conserved end residues are part of each CDR3. D genes are given only for firm matches. The listing skips clone size in some rows; elsewhere it reads once, few, many or a size class.

v_call: TRBV6-5; clone_size: few; j_call: TRBJ2-2; d_call: .; cdr3_nt: TGTGCCAGCAGTTACTGGCAAGGGAGCACCGGGGAGCTGTTTTTT; cdr3_aa: CASSYWQGSTGELFF
v_call: TRBV27; clone_size: few; j_call: TRBJ2-5; d_call: TRBD2; cdr3_nt: TGTGCCAGCAGCAAAGGGACTAGCGGGAGTGAGACCCAGTACTTC; cdr3_aa: CASSKGTSGSETQYF
v_call: TRBV3-1; clone_size: .; j_call: TRBJ2-5; d_call: .; cdr3_nt: TGTGCCAGCAGCAGAGGTGGGTTCGATGGGACCCAGTACTTC; cdr3_aa: CASSRGGFDGTQYF
v_call: TRBV7-6; clone_size: .; j_call: TRBJ2-5; d_call: TRBD2; cdr3_nt: TGTGCCAGCAGCTTAGTCGGACTAGCAGCGGATGAGACCCAGTACTTC; cdr3_aa: CASSLVGLAADETQYF
v_call: TRBV5-1; clone_size: few; j_call: TRBJ2-3; d_call: .; cdr3_nt: TGCGCCAGCAGTCTGTCAGGGCTCACAGATACGCAGTATTTT; cdr3_aa: CASSLSGLTDTQYF
v_call: TRBV12-3/TRBV12-4; clone_size: .; j_call: TRBJ2-7; d_call: .; cdr3_nt: TGTGCCAGCAGTTTGGGCAGCTACTACGAGCAGTACTTC; cdr3_aa: CASSLGSYYEQYF
v_call: TRBV12-3/TRBV12-4; clone_size: few; j_call: TRBJ2-2; d_call: TRBD1; cdr3_nt: TGTGCCAGTTCCCCCCGCTTAGGGACAGCGAACACCGGGGAGCTGTTTTTT; cdr3_aa: CASSPRLGTANTGELFF
v_call: TRBV20-1; clone_size: few; j_call: TRBJ2-1; d_call: TRBD2; cdr3_nt: TGCAGTGCTAGGACTAGCGCTCCCTACAATGAGCAGTTCTTC; cdr3_aa: CSARTSAPYNEQFF
v_call: TRBV12-3/TRBV12-4; clone_size: once; j_call: TRBJ2-7; d_call: .; cdr3_nt: TGTGCCAGCAGTTTAGTAGGCATTTCCTACGAGCAGTACTTC; cdr3_aa: CASSLVGISYEQYF
v_call: TRBV7-9; clone_size: many; j_call: TRBJ2-1; d_call: .; cdr3_nt: TGTGCCAGCAGCTTAGCAGTGGCAGGGTGGAATGAGCAGTTCTTC; cdr3_aa: CASSLAVAGWNEQFF
v_call: TRBV9; clone_size: few; j_call: TRBJ2-7; d_call: TRBD2; cdr3_nt: TGTGCCAGCAGCAGGGGACTAGCGGGTTCCAACGAGCAGTACTTC; cdr3_aa: CASSRGLAGSNEQYF
v_call: TRBV4-2; clone_size: few; j_call: TRBJ2-1; d_call: .; cdr3_nt: TGTGCCAGCAGCCAAGAATCCCAGGGCTACAATGAGCAGTTCTTC; cdr3_aa: CASSQESQGYNEQFF
v_call: TRBV6-1; clone_size: .; j_call: TRBJ2-4; d_call: .; cdr3_nt: TGTGCCAGCAGTGAAAGGGCAGCCGCGGAGGCCAAAAACATTCAGTACTTC; cdr3_aa: CASSERAAAEAKNIQYF
v_call: TRBV20-1; clone_size: .; j_call: TRBJ2-7; d_call: .; cdr3_nt: TGCAGTGCTAGAGTAGAAGGGGCCCCAAACTACGAGCAGTACTTC; cdr3_aa: CSARVEGAPNYEQYF
v_call: TRBV7-6; clone_size: few; j_call: TRBJ2-3; d_call: TRBD2; cdr3_nt: TGTGCCAGCAGCCCCATTGTCAGCGGGGGGGATACGCAGTATTTT; cdr3_aa: CASSPIVSGGDTQYF
v_call: TRBV7-8; clone_size: few; j_call: TRBJ2-1; d_call: .; cdr3_nt: TGTGCCAGCAGCTTAGGGGGCGCCCCTCGGATGGATGAGCAGTTCTTC; cdr3_aa: CASSLGGAPRMDEQFF
v_call: TRBV29-1; clone_size: many; j_call: TRBJ2-6; d_call: TRBD2; cdr3_nt: TGCAGCGCGAGACTAGCGGGGCCCTCTGGGGCCAACGTCCTGACTTTC; cdr3_aa: CSARLAGPSGANVLTF
v_call: TRBV2; clone_size: .; j_call: TRBJ2-7; d_call: .; cdr3_nt: TGTGCCAGCAGTGAATGGTCTTGGCGCGACGGGTACGAGCAGTACTTC; cdr3_aa: CASSEWSWRDGYEQYF
v_call: TRBV7-8; clone_size: .; j_call: TRBJ2-3; d_call: .; cdr3_nt: TGTGCCAGCAGCTTAGGGGACTTCTACACAGATACGCAGTATTTT; cdr3_aa: CASSLGDFYTDTQYF
v_call: TRBV12-3/TRBV12-4; clone_size: .; j_call: TRBJ2-7; d_call: TRBD2; cdr3_nt: TGTGCCAGCAGTTTCGGGGGGGGACTAGTCGAGCAGTACTTC; cdr3_aa: CASSFGGGLVEQYF
v_call: TRBV5-6; clone_size: .; j_call: TRBJ2-2; d_call: TRBD2; cdr3_nt: TGTGCCAGCAGCCGGCGTGTTGGGACTACCGCCACCGGGGAGCTGTTTTTT; cdr3_aa: CASSRRVGTTATGELFF
v_call: TRBV27; clone_size: .; j_call: TRBJ2-1; d_call: .; cdr3_nt: TGTGCCAGCAGTCTCGGACAGTCCCGAAGCTCCTACAATGAGCAGTTCTTC; cdr3_aa: CASSLGQSRSSYNEQFF
v_call: TRBV7-9; clone_size: few; j_call: TRBJ2-3; d_call: .; cdr3_nt: TGTGCCAGCAGCTTACCCTGGACAGATACGCAGTATTTT; cdr3_aa: CASSLPWTDTQYF
v_call: TRBV7-6; clone_size: .; j_call: TRBJ1-2; d_call: .; cdr3_nt: TGTGCCAGCAGCCCCTCCCAGGGAGCTAACTATGGCTACACCTTC; cdr3_aa: CASSPSQGANYGYTF
v_call: TRBV7-9; clone_size: few; j_call: TRBJ2-1; d_call: TRBD1; cdr3_nt: TGTGCCAGCAGCCCTTTGCAGGGGGCCTCCTACAATGAGCAGTTCTTC; cdr3_aa: CASSPLQGASYNEQFF
v_call: TRBV29-1; clone_size: few; j_call: TRBJ1-1; d_call: .; cdr3_nt: TGCAGCGTTGTGGACCAGGGTAACACTGAAGCTTTCTTT; cdr3_aa: CSVVDQGNTEAFF
v_call: TRBV3-1; clone_size: few; j_call: TRBJ2-3; d_call: TRBD2; cdr3_nt: TGTGCCAGCAGCCAAGAAACAGCGGGGGGGCCTGGAATCTCGGATACGCAGTATTTT; cdr3_aa: CASSQETAGGPGISDTQYF
v_call: TRBV9; clone_size: .; j_call: TRBJ2-3; d_call: TRBD1; cdr3_nt: TGTGCCAGCAGCGGGGCACAGGGGAGCACAGATACGCAGTATTTT; cdr3_aa: CASSGAQGSTDTQYF
v_call: TRBV7-2; clone_size: few; j_call: TRBJ2-4; d_call: TRBD2; cdr3_nt: TGTGCCAGCAGCTTAGGCGGACTAGCAGACATTCAGTACTTC; cdr3_aa: CASSLGGLADIQYF
v_call: TRBV6-2/TRBV6-3; clone_size: .; j_call: TRBJ1-2; d_call: .; cdr3_nt: TGTGCCAGCAGTTTAACGGTTGAAGCTAACTATGGCTACACCTTC; cdr3_aa: CASSLTVEANYGYTF
v_call: TRBV5-6; clone_size: few; j_call: TRBJ2-1; d_call: .; cdr3_nt: TGTGCCAGCAGCCTACAGGGTGCTGAGCAGTTCTTC; cdr3_aa: CASSLQGAEQFF
v_call: TRBV20-1; clone_size: few; j_call: TRBJ1-1; d_call: .; cdr3_nt: TGCAGTGGCAGGCCTCAGGAAACTGAAGCTTTCTTT; cdr3_aa: CSGRPQETEAFF
v_call: TRBV25-1; clone_size: .; j_call: TRBJ2-7; d_call: .; cdr3_nt: TGTGCCAGCAGTTACTTAGTCTACGAGCAGTACTTC; cdr3_aa: CASSYLVYEQYF
v_call: TRBV24-1; clone_size: .; j_call: TRBJ1-1; d_call: .; cdr3_nt: TGTGCCACCAGTGGGGGGGGAACTGAAGCTTTCTTT; cdr3_aa: CATSGGGTEAFF
v_call: TRBV4-3; clone_size: .; j_call: TRBJ2-7; d_call: TRBD2; cdr3_nt: TGCGCCAGCAGCCAAGGCGCCGGGAGGGCCTCCTACGAGCAGTACTTC; cdr3_aa: CASSQGAGRASYEQYF
v_call: TRBV6-5; clone_size: .; j_call: TRBJ2-7; d_call: .; cdr3_nt: TGTGCCAGCAGTTACGCCCCGGGGGCGTCCTCCTACGAGCAGTACTTC; cdr3_aa: CASSYAPGASSYEQYF
v_call: TRBV6-2/TRBV6-3; clone_size: .; j_call: TRBJ2-5; d_call: .; cdr3_nt: TGTGCCAGCAGTTACCTGGTCGTCGTGGTAGGGGGAGAGACCCAGTACTTC; cdr3_aa: CASSYLVVVVGGETQYF
v_call: TRBV7-9; clone_size: few; j_call: TRBJ2-1; d_call: .; cdr3_nt: TGTGCCAGCAGCTCTGCCGTGGATGAGCAGTTCTTC; cdr3_aa: CASSSAVDEQFF
v_call: TRBV6-1; clone_size: .; j_call: TRBJ2-3; d_call: TRBD2; cdr3_nt: TGTGCCAGCAGCTGGACTAGCGGGGGGGCAGATACGCAGTATTTT; cdr3_aa: CASSWTSGGADTQYF